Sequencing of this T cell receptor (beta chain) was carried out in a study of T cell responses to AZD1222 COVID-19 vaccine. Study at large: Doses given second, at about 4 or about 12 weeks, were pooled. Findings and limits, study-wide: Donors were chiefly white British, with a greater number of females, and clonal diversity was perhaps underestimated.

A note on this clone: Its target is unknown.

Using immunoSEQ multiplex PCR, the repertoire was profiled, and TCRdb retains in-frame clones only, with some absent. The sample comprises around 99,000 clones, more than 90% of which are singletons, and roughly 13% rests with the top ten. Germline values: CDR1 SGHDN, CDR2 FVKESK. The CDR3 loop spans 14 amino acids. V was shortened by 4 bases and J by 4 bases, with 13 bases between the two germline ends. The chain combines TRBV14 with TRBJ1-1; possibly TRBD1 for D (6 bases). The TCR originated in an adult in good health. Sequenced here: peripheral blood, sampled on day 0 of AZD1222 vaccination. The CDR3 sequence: CASSRGGLGTEAFF. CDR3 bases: TGTGCCAGCAGCCGAGGGGGGTTGGGCACTGAAGCTTTCTTT.